This T cell receptor beta chain was documented in a study of cytomegalovirus exposure and HLA in healthy donors. Notes on the study in general: A later analysis found first-cohort TCR clusters tended to co-occur in the 90 to 150 validation repertoires.

The V gene end was trimmed by 4 bases and the J gene end by 3 bases; junction bases not matched to a gene: 9. Germline-derived CDR1 and CDR2 are SNHLY and FYNNEI. The length of the CDR3 is 16 residues. TCRdb keeps only in-frame clones here, not all; method: immunoSEQ multiplex PCR. The profile shows about 360,000 clones, about nine tenths of them singletons. This clone was detected once. Its specificity is unknown. V usage is TRBV2 and J usage is TRBJ2-1, with 7 nucleotides matching TRBD2. This clonotype originated in a woman aged 18-30 years in good health and CMV-seronegative. The specimen was PBMCs. Written as DNA, the CDR3 is TGTGCCAGCAGTGGGGCGGGAGTGAACCTCTACAATGAGCAGTTCTTC. It translates to CASSGAGVNLYNEQFF.